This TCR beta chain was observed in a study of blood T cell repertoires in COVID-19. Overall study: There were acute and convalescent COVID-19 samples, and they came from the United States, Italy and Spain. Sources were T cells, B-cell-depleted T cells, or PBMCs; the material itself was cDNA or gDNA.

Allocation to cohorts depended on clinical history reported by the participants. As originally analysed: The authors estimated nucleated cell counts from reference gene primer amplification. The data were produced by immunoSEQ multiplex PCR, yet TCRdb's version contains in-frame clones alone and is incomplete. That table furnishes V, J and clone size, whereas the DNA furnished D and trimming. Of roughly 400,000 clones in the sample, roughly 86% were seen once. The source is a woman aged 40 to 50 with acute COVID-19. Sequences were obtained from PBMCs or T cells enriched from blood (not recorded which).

The CDR3 protein is CASREGLYGYTF. The DNA of the CDR3 is TGCGCCAGCAGGGAGGGGCTCTATGGCTACACCTTC. This chain links TRBV10-2 with TRBJ1-2, with D possibly TRBD1 on 5 matching bases. CDR1 is WSHSY and CDR2 is SAAADI in the germline V gene. This CDR3 contains 12 residues. Trimming left V 6 bases short and J 4 bases short, with 9 bases between.